Below, one T cell receptor beta chain is given with its context. The antigen is unknown. This CDR3 spans 13 amino acids. Per the germline V gene, CDR1 is SNHLY and CDR2 is FYNNEI. Trimming cost V 3 bases and J 8 bases, with 11 bases left between them. Data came from immunoSEQ multiplex PCR; TCRdb stores just in-frame clones and leaves some out. The table includes 40,000 to 55,000 clones, about 94% detected once. The sample comes from a study of human thymus T cells. Overall study results and limits: Blood and thymic repertoires both appeared biased in V and J gene usage.

Healthy Finnish infants having corrective surgery for congenital heart defects served as donors. Genomic DNA was extracted from every available blood leukocyte. This TCR derives from a boy less than two years old with a congenital heart defect but otherwise immunologically healthy. Sequencing used blood. The chain is built from TRBV2 and TRBJ2-1; weak D call: TRBD2 (5 bases). CDR3 DNA sequence: TGTGCCAGCAGTGACCGTCTGCGGGATGAGCAGTTCTTC. Translated: CASSDRLRDEQFF.